This TCR beta chain emerged from a study of early T cells in non-severe SARS-CoV-2 infection. Overall study findings and caveats: Matching results from VDJdb favored anti-spike CD8 responses, leaving private and CD4 specificities undetected.

The library protocol tagged individual cDNA molecules with unique molecular identifiers. TCRdb itself ran the 5' RACE reads through MiXCR, one entry per CDR3 protein. The sample holds about 52,000 distinct CDR3 sequences, about 11% seen once. The germline V gene has CDR1 SEHNR and CDR2 FQNEAQ (reference sequence). This CDR3 has 15 amino acids. V lost 5 bases and J 2 bases, leaving 16 bases between the germline ends. This clonotype was seen just once. Its cognate antigen is unknown. The chain carries TRBV7-9 and TRBJ2-7; D may correspond to TRBD1 or TRBD2 (5 bases each). The clonotype was recovered from an adult who was a healthcare worker with PCR-confirmed SARS-CoV-2 infection or an uninfected control (not recorded which). Sequencing input: whole blood. The CDR3 DNA reads as TGTGCCAGCAGCCAGATTCTCGGGGACCCCTACGAGCAGTACTTC. It is translated as CASSQILGDPYEQYF.